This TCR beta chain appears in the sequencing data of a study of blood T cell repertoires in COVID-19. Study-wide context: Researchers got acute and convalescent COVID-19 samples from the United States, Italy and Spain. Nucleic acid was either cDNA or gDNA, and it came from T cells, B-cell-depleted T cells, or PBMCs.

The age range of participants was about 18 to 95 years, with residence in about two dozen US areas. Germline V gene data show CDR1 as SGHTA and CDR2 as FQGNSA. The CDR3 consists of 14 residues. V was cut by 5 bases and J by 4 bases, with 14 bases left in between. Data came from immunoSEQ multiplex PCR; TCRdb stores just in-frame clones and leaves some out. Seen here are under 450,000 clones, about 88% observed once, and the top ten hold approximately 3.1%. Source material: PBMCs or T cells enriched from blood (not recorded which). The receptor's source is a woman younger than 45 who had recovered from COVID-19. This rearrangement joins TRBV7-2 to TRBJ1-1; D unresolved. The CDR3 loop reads CASSRGRPSTEAFF. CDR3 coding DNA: TGTGCCAGCAGCAGAGGGCGACCCAGCACTGAAGCTTTCTTT. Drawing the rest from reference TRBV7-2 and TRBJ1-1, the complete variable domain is GAGVSQSPSNKVTEKGKDVELRCDPISGHTALYWYRQSLGQGLEFLIYFQGNSAPDKSGLPSDRFSAERTGGSVSTLTIQRTQQEDSAVYLCASSRGRPSTEAFFGQGTRLTVV.